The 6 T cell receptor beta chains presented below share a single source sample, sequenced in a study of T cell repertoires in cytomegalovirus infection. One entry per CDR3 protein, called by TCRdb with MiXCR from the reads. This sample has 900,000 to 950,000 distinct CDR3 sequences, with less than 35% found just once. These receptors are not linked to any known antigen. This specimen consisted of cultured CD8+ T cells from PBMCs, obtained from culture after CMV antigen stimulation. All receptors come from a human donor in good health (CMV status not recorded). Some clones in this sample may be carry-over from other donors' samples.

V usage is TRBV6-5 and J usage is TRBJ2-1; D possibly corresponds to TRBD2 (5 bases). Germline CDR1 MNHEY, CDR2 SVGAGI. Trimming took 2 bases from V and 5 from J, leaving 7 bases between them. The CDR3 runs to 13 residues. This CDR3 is CASSYAEDNEQFF. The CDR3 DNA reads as TGTGCCAGCAGTTACGCGGAGGACAATGAGCAGTTCTTC.

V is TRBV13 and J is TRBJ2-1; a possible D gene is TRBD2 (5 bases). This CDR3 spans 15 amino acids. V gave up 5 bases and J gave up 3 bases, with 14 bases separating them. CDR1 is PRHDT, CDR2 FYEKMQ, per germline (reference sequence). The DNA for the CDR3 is TGTGCCAGCAGCCCCCCCCCGGGGATCTACAATGAGCAGTTCTTC. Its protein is CASSPPPGIYNEQFF.

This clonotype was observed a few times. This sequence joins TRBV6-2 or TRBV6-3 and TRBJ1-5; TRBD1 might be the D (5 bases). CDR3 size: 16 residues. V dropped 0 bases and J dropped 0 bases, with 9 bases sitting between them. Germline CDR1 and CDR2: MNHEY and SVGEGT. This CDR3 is CASSYSGHVSNQPQHF. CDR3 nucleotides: TGTGCCAGCAGTTACTCCGGACATGTTAGCAATCAGCCCCAGCATTTT.

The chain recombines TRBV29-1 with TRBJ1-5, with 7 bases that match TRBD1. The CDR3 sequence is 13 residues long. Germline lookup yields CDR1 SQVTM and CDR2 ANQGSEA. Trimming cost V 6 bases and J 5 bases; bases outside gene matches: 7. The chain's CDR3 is CSVRTGDYQPQHF. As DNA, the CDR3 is TGCAGCGTGAGAACAGGGGACTATCAGCCCCAGCATTTT. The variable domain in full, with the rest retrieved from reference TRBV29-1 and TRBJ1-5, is SAVISQKPSRDICQRGTSLTIQCQVDSQVTMMFWYRQQPGQSLTLIATANQGSEATYESGFVIDKFPISRPNLTFSTLTVSNMSPEDSSIYLCSVRTGDYQPQHFGDGTRLSIL.

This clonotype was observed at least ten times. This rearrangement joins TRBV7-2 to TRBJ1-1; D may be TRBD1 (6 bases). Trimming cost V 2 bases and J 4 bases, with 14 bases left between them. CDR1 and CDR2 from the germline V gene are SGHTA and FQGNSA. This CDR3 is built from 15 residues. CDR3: CASSLSITGLTEAFF. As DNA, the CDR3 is TGTGCCAGCAGCTTATCAATCACAGGGCTCACTGAAGCTTTCTTT. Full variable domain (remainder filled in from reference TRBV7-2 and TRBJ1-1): GAGVSQSPSNKVTEKGKDVELRCDPISGHTALYWYRQSLGQGLEFLIYFQGNSAPDKSGLPSDRFSAERTGGSVSTLTIQRTQQEDSAVYLCASSLSITGLTEAFFGQGTRLTVV.

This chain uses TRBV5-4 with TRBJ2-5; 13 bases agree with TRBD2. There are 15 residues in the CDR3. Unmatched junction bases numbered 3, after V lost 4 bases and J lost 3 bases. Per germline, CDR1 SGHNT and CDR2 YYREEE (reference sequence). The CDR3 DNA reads TGTGCCAGCAGCGGCGGACTAGCGGGGGAAGAGACCCAGTACTTC. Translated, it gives CASSGGLAGEETQYF.